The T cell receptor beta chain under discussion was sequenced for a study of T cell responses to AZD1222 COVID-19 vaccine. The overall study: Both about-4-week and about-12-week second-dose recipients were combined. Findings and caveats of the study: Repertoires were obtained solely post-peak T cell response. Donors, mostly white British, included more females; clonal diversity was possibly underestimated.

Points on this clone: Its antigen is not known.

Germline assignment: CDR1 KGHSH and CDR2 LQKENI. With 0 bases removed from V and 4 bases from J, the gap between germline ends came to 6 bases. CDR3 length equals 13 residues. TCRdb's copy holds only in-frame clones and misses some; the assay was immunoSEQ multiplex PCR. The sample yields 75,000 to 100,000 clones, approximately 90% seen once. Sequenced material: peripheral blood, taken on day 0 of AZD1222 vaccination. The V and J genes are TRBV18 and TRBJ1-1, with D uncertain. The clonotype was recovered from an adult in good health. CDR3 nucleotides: TGTGCCAGCTCACCACCCTCGAGCACTGAAGCTTTCTTT. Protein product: CASSPPSSTEAFF.